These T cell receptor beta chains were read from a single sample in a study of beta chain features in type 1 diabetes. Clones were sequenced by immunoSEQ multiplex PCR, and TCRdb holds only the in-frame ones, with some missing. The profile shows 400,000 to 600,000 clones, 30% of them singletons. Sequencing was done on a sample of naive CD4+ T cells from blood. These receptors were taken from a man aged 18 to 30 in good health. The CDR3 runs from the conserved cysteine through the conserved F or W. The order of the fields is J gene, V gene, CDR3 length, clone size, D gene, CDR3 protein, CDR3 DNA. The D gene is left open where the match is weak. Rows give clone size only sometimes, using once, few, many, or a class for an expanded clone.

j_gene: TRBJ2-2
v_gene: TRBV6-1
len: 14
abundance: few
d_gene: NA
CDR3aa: CASSERGNTGELFF
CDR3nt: TGTGCCAGCAGTGAAAGGGGAAACACCGGGGAGCTGTTTTTT

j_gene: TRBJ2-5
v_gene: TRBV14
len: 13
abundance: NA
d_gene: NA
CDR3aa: CASSSLTSETQYF
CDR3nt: TGTGCCAGCAGTTCCCTCACCTCCGAGACCCAGTACTTC

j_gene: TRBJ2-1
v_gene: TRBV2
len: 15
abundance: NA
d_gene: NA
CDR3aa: CASTPRAGLYNEQFF
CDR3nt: TGTGCCAGCACCCCTCGGGCGGGATTATACAATGAGCAGTTCTTC

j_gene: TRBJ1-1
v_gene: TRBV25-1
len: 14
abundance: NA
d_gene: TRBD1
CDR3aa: CASSGDRGSTEAFF
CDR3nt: TGTGCCAGCAGTGGTGACAGGGGGTCTACTGAAGCTTTCTTT

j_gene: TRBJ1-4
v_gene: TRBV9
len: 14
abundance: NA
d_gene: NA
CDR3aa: CASSTGTVNEKLFF
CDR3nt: TGTGCCAGCAGCACCGGGACCGTTAATGAAAAACTGTTTTTT

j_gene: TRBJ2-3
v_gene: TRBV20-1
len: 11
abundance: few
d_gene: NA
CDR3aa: CSAETGDTQYF
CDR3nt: TGCAGTGCCGAAACGGGGGATACGCAGTATTTT

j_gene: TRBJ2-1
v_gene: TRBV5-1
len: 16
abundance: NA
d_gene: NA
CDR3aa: CASSLAWAGEVNEQFF
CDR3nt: TGCGCCAGCAGCTTGGCCTGGGCAGGGGAGGTAAATGAGCAGTTCTTC

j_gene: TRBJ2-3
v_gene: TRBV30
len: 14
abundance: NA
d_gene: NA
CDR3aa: CAWSAFQDPDTQYF
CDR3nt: TGTGCCTGGAGTGCCTTTCAGGATCCCGATACGCAGTATTTT

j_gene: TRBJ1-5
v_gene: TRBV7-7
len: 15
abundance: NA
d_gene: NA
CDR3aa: CASSARTDDNQPQHF
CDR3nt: TGTGCTAGCAGCGCCCGGACGGATGACAATCAGCCCCAGCATTTT

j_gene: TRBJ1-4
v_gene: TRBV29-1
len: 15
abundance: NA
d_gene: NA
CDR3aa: CSVEGAREEGEKLFF
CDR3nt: TGCAGCGTTGAAGGGGCCAGGGAGGAGGGGGAAAAACTGTTTTTT

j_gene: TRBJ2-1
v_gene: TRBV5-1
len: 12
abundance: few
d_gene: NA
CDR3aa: CASLSSYNEQFF
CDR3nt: TGCGCCAGCTTAAGCTCCTACAATGAGCAGTTCTTC

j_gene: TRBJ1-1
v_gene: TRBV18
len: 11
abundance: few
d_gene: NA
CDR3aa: CASSENTEAFF
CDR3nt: TGTGCCAGCTCCGAGAACACTGAAGCTTTCTTT

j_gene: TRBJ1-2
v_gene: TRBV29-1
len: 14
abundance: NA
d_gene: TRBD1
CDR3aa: CSVDLTGMDGGYTF
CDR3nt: TGCAGCGTAGACTTGACAGGGATGGATGGGGGCTACACCTTC

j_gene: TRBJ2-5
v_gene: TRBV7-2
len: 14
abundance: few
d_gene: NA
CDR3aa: CASSLGPSGGTQYF
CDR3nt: TGTGCCAGCAGCTTAGGTCCGTCCGGTGGGACCCAGTACTTC

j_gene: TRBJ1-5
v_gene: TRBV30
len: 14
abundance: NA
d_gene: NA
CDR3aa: CAWSVTGPDQPQHF
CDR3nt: TGTGCCTGGAGTGTAACAGGGCCGGATCAGCCCCAGCATTTT

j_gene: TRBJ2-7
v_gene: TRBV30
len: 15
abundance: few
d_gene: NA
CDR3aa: CAWSTGTANSYEQYF
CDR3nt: TGTGCCTGGAGTACCGGGACGGCCAACTCCTACGAGCAGTACTTC

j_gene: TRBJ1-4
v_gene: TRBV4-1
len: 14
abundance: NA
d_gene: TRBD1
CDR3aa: CASSHPGTGEKLFF
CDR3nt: TGCGCCAGCAGCCATCCCGGGACAGGCGAAAAACTGTTTTTT

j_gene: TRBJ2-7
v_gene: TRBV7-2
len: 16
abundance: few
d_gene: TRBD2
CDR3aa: CASSLDSGRPLYEQYF
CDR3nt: TGTGCCAGCAGCTTAGATAGCGGGAGGCCTCTTTACGAGCAGTACTTC

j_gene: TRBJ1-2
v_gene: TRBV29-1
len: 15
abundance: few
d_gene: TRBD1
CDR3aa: CSVEDGYRGLSSYTF
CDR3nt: TGCAGCGTTGAAGATGGATACAGGGGGCTGTCTAGCTACACCTTC

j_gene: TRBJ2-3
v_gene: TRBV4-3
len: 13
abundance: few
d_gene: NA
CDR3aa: CASSQEGTDTQYF
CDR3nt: TGCGCCAGCAGCCAAGAGGGCACAGATACGCAGTATTTT

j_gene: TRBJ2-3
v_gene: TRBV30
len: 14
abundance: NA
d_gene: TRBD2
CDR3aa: CAWSVLAGGDTQYF
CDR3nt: TGTGCCTGGAGTGTACTGGCGGGAGGAGATACGCAGTATTTT

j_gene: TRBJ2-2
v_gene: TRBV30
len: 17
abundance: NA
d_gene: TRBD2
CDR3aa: CAWSGTSGRAFTGELFF
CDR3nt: TGTGCCTGGAGTGGGACTAGCGGGAGGGCCTTCACCGGGGAGCTGTTTTTT

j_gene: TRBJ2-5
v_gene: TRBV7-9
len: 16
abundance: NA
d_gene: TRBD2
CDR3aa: CASSLGLAGGTETQYF
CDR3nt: TGTGCCAGCAGCTTAGGTCTAGCGGGAGGTACAGAGACCCAGTACTTC

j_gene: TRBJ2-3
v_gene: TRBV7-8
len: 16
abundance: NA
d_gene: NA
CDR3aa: CASSLTGPGGTDTQYF
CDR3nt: TGTGCCAGCAGCTTAACCGGACCTGGGGGCACAGATACGCAGTATTTT

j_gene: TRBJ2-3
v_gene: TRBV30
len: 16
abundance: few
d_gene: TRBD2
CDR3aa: CAWTRVGLAGGNTQYF
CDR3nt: TGTGCCTGGACAAGGGTAGGACTAGCGGGAGGAAATACGCAGTATTTT

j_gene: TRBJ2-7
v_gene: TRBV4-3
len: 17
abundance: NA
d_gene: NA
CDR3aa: CASSQDSPVRPGNEQYF
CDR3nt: TGCGCCAGCAGCCAAGATAGTCCTGTCCGCCCCGGAAACGAGCAGTACTTC

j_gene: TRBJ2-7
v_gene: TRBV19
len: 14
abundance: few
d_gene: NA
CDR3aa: CASSITHEGGEQYF
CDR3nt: TGTGCCAGTAGTATAACCCACGAAGGCGGCGAGCAGTACTTC

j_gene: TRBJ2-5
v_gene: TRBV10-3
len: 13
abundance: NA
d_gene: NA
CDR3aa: CATRDGGTQTQYF
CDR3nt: TGTGCCACAAGGGACGGGGGAACGCAGACCCAGTACTTC

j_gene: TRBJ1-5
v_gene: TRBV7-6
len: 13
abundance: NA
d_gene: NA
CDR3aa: CASSLEENQPQHF
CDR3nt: TGTGCCAGCAGCTTAGAGGAGAATCAGCCCCAGCATTTT